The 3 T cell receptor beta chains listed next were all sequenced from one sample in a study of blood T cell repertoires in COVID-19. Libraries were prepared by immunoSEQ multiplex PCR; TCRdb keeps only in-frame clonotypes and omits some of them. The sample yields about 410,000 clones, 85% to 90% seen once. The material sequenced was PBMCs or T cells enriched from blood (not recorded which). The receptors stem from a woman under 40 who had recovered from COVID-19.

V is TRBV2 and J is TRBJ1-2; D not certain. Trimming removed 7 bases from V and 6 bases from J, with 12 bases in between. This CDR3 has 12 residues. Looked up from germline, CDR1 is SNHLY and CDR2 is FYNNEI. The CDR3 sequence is CASKRLQDGYTF. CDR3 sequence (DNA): TGTGCCAGCAAGCGGCTCCAGGATGGCTACACCTTC. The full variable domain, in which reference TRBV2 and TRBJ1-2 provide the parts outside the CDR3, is EPEVTQTPSHQVTQMGQEVILRCVPISNHLYFYWYRQILGQKVEFLVSFYNNEISEKSEIFDDQFSVERPDGSNFTLKIRSTKLEDSAMYFCASKRLQDGYTFGSGTRLTVV.

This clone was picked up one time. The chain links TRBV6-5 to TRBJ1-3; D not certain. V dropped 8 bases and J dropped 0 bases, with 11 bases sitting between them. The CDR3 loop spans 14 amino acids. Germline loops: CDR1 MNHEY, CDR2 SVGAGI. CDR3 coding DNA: TGTGCCAGCCAAGTACAGAACTCTGGAAACACCATATATTTT. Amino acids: CASQVQNSGNTIYF.

The CDR3 here is CASSLGSGEPQHF. The CDR3 nucleotides read TGTGCCAGCAGTTTGGGGTCGGGGGAGCCCCAGCATTTT. The chain carries TRBV28 and TRBJ1-5; D is perhaps TRBD1 (5 bases). The CDR3 contains 13 residues. V lost 3 bases and J 8 bases, leaving 11 bases between the germline ends. From germline, CDR1 is MDHEN and CDR2 SYDVKM.